The 6 T cell receptor beta chains given below trace back to one sample, sequenced in a study of blood T cells in healthy people across ages. Primed by a sample-barcoded 5' primer and a J-beta primer mix, a second PCR proceeded for 7 to 11 cycles. Via MiXCR, TCRdb re-called the 5' RACE reads, giving one row per CDR3 protein. The sample carries 600,000 to 1,000,000 distinct CDR3 sequences, roughly 60% recorded once. The sequenced sample was blood. Receptors originate from a man aged 25 to 40 in good health.

J is TRBJ2-5 and V is TRBV4-1; D call uncertain. The CDR3 runs 16 residues. The ends were cut back, 2 bases at V and 4 bases at J, with 17 bases in the middle. CDR1 and CDR2 from the germline V gene are MGHRA and YSYEKL. The CDR3: CASSQFPPGSRETQYF. In nucleotides, the CDR3 is TGCGCCAGCAGCCAATTTCCTCCTGGTTCTCGAGAGACCCAGTACTTC.

V gene TRBV5-1 combines with J gene TRBJ2-1; D is undetermined. CDR3 length: 13 amino acids. Trimming left V 2 bases short and J 5 bases short, with 8 bases between. Germline values: CDR1 SGHRS, CDR2 YFSETQ. The CDR3 nucleotides are TGCGCCAGCAGCTTCACTCTGGACAATGAGCAGTTCTTC. It specifies CASSFTLDNEQFF.

The chain combines TRBV20-1 with TRBJ2-1; 9 nucleotides agree with TRBD1. Germline values: CDR1 DFQATT, CDR2 SNEGSKA (reference sequence). The CDR3 sequence is 15 residues long. The CDR3 here is CSVSGTGTTYNEQFF. CDR3 bases: TGCAGCGTTTCGGGGACAGGGACCACCTACAATGAGCAGTTCTTC.

The chain joins TRBV29-1 to TRBJ1-1, with TRBD1 as a possible D gene (5 bases). The germline gives CDR1 SQVTM, CDR2 ANQGSEA. V lost 6 bases to trimming and J lost 0 bases, with 17 bases between them. The CDR3 consists of 15 residues. The CDR3 reads CSVDRAGTVNTEAFF. CDR3 sequence (DNA): TGCAGCGTCGACCGGGCCGGGACGGTGAACACTGAAGCTTTCTTT.

V gene TRBV5-6 combines with J gene TRBJ2-5, with a tentative D call TRBD2 (5 bases). The V gene's germline CDR1 is SGHDT and CDR2 YYEEEE. Trimming took off 0 bases at V and 7 bases at J, with 16 bases between the two ends. This CDR3 comprises 15 residues. CDR3 coding DNA: TGTGCCAGCAGCTTGGAGAACACCCGGGATGGGACCCAGTACTTC. Translation: CASSLENTRDGTQYF.

V gene TRBV2 combines with J gene TRBJ2-1; 8 nucleotides line up with TRBD2. This CDR3 has 16 residues. CDR1 and CDR2 (germline): SNHLY, FYNNEI. The trim removed 3 bases at V and 3 bases at J, leaving 7 bases unmatched. This chain's CDR3 is CASSEGSGAVYNEQFF. The CDR3 nucleotides are TGTGCCAGCAGTGAGGGTAGCGGGGCGGTCTACAATGAGCAGTTCTTC.